This T cell receptor beta chain was retrieved from a study of cytomegalovirus exposure and HLA in healthy donors. Broader study findings: Researchers reported in a later analysis that a missense DCLRE1C variant was tied to TCR beta V- and J-gene trimming.

To note about this clone: Its specificity is unknown.

The CDR3 is 14 residues long. Germline CDR1 MNHNY, CDR2 SVGAGI (reference sequence). V was pared by 6 bases and J by 0 bases, with 12 bases between. PCR employed 60 Vbeta and 13 Jbeta primers. The table came from immunoSEQ multiplex PCR; TCRdb's copy has only in-frame clones and leaves some out. The sample shows roughly 140,000 clones, around three quarters of them seen only once. The sequence was collected from a man aged 35 to 55 in good health and CMV-seropositive. Specimen: PBMCs. The V gene is TRBV6-6, the J gene TRBJ2-7; a weak D match, TRBD1 (7 bases). CDR3 residues: CASRDREASYEQYF. The DNA for the CDR3 is TGTGCCAGCAGAGACAGGGAGGCCTCCTACGAGCAGTACTTC.